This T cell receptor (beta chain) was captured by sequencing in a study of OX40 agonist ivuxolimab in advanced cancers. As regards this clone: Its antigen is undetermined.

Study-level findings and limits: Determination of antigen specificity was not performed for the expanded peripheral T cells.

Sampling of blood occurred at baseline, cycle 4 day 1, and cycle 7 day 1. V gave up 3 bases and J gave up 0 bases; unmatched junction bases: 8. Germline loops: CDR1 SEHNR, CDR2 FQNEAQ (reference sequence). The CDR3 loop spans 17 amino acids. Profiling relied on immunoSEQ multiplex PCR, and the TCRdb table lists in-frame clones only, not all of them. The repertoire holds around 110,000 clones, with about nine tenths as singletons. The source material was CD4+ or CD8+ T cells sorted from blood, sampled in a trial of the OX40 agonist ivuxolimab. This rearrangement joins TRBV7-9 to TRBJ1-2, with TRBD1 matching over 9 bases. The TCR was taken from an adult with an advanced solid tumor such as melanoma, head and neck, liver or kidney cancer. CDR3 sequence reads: CASSFDRGAIANYGYTF. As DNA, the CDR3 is TGTGCCAGCAGCTTTGACAGGGGGGCTATAGCTAACTATGGCTACACCTTC.